This TCR beta chain was obtained from a study of blood T cell repertoires in COVID-19. Study overall: The United States, Italy and Spain supplied acute and convalescent COVID-19 samples. T cells, B-cell-depleted T cells, or PBMCs supplied cDNA or gDNA.

There are a few counts of this clone. Here immunoSEQ multiplex PCR was the method, and the copy in TCRdb shows in-frame clones only, minus some. The table records fewer than 300,000 clones, 88% of them present only once. The CDR3 sequence is 14 residues long. J was trimmed by 6 bases and V by 3 bases; bases with no gene match: 5. Germline-derived CDR1 and CDR2 are GTSNPN and SVGIG (reference sequence). The sample consisted of peripheral blood. The rearrangement links TRBV30 to TRBJ2-1; 10 positions match TRBD1. This receptor was identified in a man in his 60s who had recovered from COVID-19. The CDR3 sequence is CAWRRDRGLNEQFF. The CDR3, as DNA: TGTGCCTGGAGACGGGACAGGGGCCTCAATGAGCAGTTCTTC.